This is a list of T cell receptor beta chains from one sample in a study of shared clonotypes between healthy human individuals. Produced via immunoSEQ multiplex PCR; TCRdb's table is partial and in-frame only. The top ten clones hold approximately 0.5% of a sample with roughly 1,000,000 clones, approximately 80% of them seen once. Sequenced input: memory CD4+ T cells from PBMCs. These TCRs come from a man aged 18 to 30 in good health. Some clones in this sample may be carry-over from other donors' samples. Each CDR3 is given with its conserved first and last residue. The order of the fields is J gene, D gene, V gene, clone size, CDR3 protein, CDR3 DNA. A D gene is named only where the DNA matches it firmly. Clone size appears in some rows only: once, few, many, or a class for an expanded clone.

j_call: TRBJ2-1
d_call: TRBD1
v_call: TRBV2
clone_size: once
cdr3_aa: CASSEGADRNEQFF
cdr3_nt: TGTGCCAGCAGTGAAGGGGCGGACAGGAATGAGCAGTTCTTC

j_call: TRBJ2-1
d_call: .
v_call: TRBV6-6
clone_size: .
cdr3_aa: CASSPRSGYEQFF
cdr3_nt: TGTGCCAGCAGCCCCCGATCGGGGTATGAGCAGTTCTTC

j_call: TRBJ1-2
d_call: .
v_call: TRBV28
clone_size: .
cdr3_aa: CASRTGTSYGYTF
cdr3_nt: TGTGCCAGCAGAACCGGGACGAGCTATGGCTACACCTTC

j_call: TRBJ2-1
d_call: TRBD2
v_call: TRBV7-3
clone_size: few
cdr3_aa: CASSLTGTSGYNEQFF
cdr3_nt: TGTGCCAGCAGCTTAACAGGGACTAGCGGATACAATGAGCAGTTCTTC

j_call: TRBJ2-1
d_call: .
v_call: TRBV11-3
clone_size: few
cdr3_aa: CASSLDRADNEQFF
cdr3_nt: TGTGCCAGCAGCTTAGATCGGGCCGACAATGAGCAGTTCTTC

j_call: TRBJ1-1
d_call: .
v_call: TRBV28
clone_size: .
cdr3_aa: CASSLMANTEAFF
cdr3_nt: TGTGCCAGCAGTTTGATGGCTAACACTGAAGCTTTCTTT

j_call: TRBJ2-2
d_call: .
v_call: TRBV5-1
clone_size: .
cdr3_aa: CASSLEGDANTGELFF
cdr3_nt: TGCGCCAGCAGCTTGGAGGGCGACGCGAACACCGGGGAGCTGTTTTTT

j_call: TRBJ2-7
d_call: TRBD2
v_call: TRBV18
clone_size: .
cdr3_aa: CASSPGTSGYEQYF
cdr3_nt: TGTGCCAGCTCACCCGGAACTAGCGGCTACGAGCAGTACTTC

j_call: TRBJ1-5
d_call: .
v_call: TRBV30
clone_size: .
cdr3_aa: CAWGTGRNQPQHF
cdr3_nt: TGTGCCTGGGGTACAGGGCGGAATCAGCCCCAGCATTTT

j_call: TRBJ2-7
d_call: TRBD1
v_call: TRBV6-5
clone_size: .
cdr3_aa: CASRRGTGEGGEQYF
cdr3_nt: TGTGCCAGCAGGCGAGGGACAGGGGAGGGAGGCGAGCAGTACTTC

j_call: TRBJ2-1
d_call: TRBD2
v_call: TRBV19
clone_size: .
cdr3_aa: CASRASGSGLDEQFF
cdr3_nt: TGTGCCAGTAGGGCGAGCGGGAGTGGTTTAGATGAGCAGTTCTTC

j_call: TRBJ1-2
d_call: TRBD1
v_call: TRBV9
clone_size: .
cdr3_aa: CASSASHRGFGYTF
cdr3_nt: TGTGCCAGCAGCGCCAGTCACAGGGGGTTTGGCTACACCTTC

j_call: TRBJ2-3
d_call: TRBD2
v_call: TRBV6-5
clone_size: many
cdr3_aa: CASSIGLAGVDTQYF
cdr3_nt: TGTGCCAGCAGTATCGGACTAGCGGGAGTTGATACGCAGTATTTT

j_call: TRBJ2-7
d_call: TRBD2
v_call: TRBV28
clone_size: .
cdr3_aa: CASSLAGGLYEQYF
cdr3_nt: TGTGCCAGCAGTTTGGCGGGAGGGCTCTACGAGCAGTACTTC

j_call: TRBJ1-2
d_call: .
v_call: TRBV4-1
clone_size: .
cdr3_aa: CASSQPQRTANYGYTF
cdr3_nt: TGCGCCAGCAGCCAGCCTCAAAGGACCGCTAACTATGGCTACACCTTC

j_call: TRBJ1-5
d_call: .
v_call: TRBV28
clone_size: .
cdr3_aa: CASALGGSGNQPQHF
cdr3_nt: TGTGCCAGCGCATTAGGAGGGTCGGGCAATCAGCCCCAGCATTTT

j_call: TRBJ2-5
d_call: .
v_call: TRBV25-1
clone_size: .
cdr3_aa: CASGRRGETQYF
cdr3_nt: TGTGCCAGCGGCCGGAGGGGCGAGACCCAGTACTTC

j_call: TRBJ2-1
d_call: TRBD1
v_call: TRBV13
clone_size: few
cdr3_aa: CASSADRALEQFF
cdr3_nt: TGTGCCAGCAGCGCGGACAGGGCTTTGGAGCAGTTCTTC

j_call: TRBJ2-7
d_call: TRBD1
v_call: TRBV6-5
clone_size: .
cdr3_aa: CASSRGQGTYEQYF
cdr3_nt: TGTGCCAGCAGCAGGGGACAGGGTACCTACGAGCAGTACTTC

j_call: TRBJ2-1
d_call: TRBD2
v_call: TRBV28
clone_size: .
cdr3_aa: CASSLTGGANEQFF
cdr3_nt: TGTGCCAGCAGTTTAACGGGGGGAGCAAATGAGCAGTTCTTC

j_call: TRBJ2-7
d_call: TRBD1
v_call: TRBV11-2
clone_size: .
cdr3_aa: CASSLPPRDSGPYEQYF
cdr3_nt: TGTGCCAGCAGCTTACCGCCCCGGGACAGTGGTCCCTACGAGCAGTACTTC

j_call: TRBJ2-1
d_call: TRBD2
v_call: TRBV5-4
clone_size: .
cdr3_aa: CASSRTSGSYNEQFF
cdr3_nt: TGTGCCAGCAGCCGGACTAGCGGGAGCTACAATGAGCAGTTCTTC

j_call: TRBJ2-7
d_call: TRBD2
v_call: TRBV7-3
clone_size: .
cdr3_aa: CASSPTGTSFYEQYF
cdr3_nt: TGTGCCAGCAGTCCGACCGGGACTAGCTTCTACGAGCAGTACTTC

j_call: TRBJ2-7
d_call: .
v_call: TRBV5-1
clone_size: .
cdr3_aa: CASSLWGPGDEQYF
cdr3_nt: TGCGCCAGCAGCTTGTGGGGACCCGGGGACGAGCAGTACTTC

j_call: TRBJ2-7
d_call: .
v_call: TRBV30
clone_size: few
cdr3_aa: CALRHPWESYEQYF
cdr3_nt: TGTGCCTTGAGACATCCCTGGGAATCCTACGAGCAGTACTTC

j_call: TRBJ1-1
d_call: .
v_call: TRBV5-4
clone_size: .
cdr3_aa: CASSQDRWVNTEAFF
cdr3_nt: TGTGCCAGCAGCCAAGACAGGTGGGTGAACACTGAAGCTTTCTTT

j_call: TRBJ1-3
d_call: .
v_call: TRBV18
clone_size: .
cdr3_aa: CASSPDTSGNTIYF
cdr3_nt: TGTGCCAGCTCTCCCGACACCTCTGGAAACACCATATATTTT

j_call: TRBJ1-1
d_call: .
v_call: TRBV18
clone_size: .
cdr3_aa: CASSSGPLNTEAFF
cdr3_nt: TGTGCCAGCTCATCCGGCCCTCTGAACACTGAAGCTTTCTTT

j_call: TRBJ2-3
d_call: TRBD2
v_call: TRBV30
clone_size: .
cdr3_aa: CAWSVHLRLAGIPRRTDTQYF
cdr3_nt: TGTGCCTGGAGTGTACACCTCAGACTAGCGGGAATCCCCCGACGCACAGATACGCAGTATTTT

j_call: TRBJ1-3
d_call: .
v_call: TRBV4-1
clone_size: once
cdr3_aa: CASSQFGSGNTIYF
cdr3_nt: TGCGCCAGCAGCCAATTCGGCTCTGGAAACACCATATATTTT

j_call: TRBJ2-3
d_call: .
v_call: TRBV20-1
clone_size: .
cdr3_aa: CSAGRADTQYF
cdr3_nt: TGCAGTGCCGGTAGGGCAGATACGCAGTATTTT

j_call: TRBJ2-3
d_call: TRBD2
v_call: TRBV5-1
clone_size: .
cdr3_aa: CASSTGLAGVTDTQYF
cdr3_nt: TGCGCCAGCAGCACAGGACTAGCGGGAGTCACAGATACGCAGTATTTT

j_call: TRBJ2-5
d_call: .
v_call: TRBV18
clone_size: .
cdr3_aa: CASSPSRAETQYF
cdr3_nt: TGTGCCAGCTCACCAAGTCGGGCAGAGACCCAGTACTTC

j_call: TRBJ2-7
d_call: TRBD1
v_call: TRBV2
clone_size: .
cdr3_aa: CASSEAGRGSNEQYF
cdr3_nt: TGTGCCAGCAGTGAAGCGGGCAGGGGGAGTAACGAGCAGTACTTC

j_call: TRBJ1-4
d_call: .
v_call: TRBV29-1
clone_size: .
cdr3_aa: CSVEDRDGITNEKLFF
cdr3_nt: TGCAGCGTTGAAGATCGGGACGGAATAACTAATGAAAAACTGTTTTTT

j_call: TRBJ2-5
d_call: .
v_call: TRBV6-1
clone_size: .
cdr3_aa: CASSGGAVPETQYF
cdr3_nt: TGTGCCAGCTCTGGGGGCGCAGTCCCAGAGACCCAGTACTTC

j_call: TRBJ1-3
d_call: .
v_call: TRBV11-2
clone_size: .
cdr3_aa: CASSLGPPTKSSGNTIYF
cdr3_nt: TGTGCCAGCAGCTTAGGCCCCCCCACCAAGAGCTCTGGAAACACCATATATTTT

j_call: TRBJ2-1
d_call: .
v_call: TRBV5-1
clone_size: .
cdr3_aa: CASSLSGDTTYNEQFF
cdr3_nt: TGCGCCAGCAGCTTGAGTGGGGACACAACCTACAATGAGCAGTTCTTC

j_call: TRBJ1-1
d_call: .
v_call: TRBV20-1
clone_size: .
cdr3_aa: CSARDAGLAFF
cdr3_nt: TGCAGTGCTAGAGACGCAGGGTTGGCTTTCTTT

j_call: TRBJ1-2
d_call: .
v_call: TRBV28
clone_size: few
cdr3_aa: CASRAQAPPNTAYGYTF
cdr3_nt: TGTGCCAGCCGGGCACAGGCCCCACCGAACACTGCCTATGGCTACACCTTC

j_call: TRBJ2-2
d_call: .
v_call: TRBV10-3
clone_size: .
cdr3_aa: CAISGAVPGELFF
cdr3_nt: TGTGCCATCAGTGGGGCTGTCCCCGGGGAGCTGTTTTTT

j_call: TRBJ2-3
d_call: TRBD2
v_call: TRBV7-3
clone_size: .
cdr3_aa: CASSGPGGSTDTQYF
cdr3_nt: TGTGCCAGCAGCGGTCCGGGAGGGAGCACAGATACGCAGTATTTT

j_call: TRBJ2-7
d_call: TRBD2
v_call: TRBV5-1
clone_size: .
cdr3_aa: CASSLVTSGSYEQYF
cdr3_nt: TGCGCCAGCAGCTTGGTAACTAGCGGGAGTTACGAGCAGTACTTC

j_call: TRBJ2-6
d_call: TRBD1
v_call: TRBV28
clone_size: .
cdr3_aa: CASSAPGQRPSGANVLTF
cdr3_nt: TGTGCCAGCAGTGCACCGGGACAGAGACCCTCTGGGGCCAACGTCCTGACTTTC

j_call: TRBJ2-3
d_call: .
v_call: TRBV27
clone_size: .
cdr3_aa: CASRAWGADTQYF
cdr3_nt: TGTGCCAGCCGGGCCTGGGGAGCAGATACGCAGTATTTT

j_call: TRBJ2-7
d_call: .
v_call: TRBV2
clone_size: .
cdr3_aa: CASSGDGRSSYEQYF
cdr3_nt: TGTGCCAGCAGTGGGGACGGGAGAAGCTCCTACGAGCAGTACTTC

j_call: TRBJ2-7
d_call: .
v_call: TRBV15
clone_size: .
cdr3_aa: CATSRDLITGSYEQYF
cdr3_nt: TGTGCCACCAGCAGAGATCTAATCACCGGCTCCTACGAGCAGTACTTC

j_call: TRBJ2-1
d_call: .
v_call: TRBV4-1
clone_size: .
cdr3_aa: CASSQGGLGGNEQFF
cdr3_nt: TGCGCCAGCAGCCAAGGCGGACTAGGGGGGAATGAGCAGTTCTTC

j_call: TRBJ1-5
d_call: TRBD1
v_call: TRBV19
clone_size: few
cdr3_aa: CASSITGTGGNQPQHF
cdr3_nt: TGTGCCAGTAGCATAACCGGGACAGGGGGCAATCAGCCCCAGCATTTT

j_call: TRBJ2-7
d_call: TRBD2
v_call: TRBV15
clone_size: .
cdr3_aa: CATSREVVGTSPEQYF
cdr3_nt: TGTGCCACCAGCAGAGAAGTTGTAGGGACTAGCCCCGAGCAGTACTTC

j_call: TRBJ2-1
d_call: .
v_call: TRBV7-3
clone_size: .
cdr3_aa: CASSLNLNEQFF
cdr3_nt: TGTGCCAGCAGCTTAAATCTCAATGAGCAGTTCTTC

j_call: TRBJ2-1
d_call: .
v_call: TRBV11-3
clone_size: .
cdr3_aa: CASRAYSSYNEQFF
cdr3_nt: TGTGCCAGCAGGGCCTATAGCTCCTACAATGAGCAGTTCTTC